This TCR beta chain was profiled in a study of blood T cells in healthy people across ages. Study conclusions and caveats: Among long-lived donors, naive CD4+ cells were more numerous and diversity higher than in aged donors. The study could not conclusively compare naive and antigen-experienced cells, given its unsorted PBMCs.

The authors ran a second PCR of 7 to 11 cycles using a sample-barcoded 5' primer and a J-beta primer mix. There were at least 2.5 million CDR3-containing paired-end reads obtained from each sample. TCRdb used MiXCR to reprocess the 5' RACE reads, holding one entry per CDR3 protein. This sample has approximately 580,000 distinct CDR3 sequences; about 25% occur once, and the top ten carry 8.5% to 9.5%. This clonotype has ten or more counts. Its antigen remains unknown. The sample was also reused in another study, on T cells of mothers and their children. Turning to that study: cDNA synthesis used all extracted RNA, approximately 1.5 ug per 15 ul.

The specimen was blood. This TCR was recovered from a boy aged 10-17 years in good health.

The CDR3 protein is CSVEEGNRASGETQYF. CDR3 coding DNA: TGCAGCGTTGAAGAAGGGAACCGGGCCTCGGGCGAGACCCAGTACTTC. This sequence joins TRBV29-1 and TRBJ2-5; no firm D call. Trimming pared 0 bases from V and 5 bases from J, leaving 19 bases between. The germline V gene has CDR1 SQVTM and CDR2 ANQGSEA. The CDR3 has 16 amino acids.